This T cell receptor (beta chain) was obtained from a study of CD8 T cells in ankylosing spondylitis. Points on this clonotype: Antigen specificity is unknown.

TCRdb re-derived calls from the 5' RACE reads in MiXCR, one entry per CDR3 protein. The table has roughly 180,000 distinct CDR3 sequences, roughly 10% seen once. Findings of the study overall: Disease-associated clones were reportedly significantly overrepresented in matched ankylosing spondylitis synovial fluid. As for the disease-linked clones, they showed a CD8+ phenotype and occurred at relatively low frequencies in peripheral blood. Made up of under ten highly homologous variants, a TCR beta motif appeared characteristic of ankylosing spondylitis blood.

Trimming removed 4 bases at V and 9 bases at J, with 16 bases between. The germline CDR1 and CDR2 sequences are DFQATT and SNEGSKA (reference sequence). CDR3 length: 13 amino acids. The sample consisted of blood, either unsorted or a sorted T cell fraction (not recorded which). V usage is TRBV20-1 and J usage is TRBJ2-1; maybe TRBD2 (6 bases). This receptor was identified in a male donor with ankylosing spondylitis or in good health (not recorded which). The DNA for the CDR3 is TGCAGTGCTACAGAGGGAGCGGGCGCTGAGCAGTTCTTC. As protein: CSATEGAGAEQFF.